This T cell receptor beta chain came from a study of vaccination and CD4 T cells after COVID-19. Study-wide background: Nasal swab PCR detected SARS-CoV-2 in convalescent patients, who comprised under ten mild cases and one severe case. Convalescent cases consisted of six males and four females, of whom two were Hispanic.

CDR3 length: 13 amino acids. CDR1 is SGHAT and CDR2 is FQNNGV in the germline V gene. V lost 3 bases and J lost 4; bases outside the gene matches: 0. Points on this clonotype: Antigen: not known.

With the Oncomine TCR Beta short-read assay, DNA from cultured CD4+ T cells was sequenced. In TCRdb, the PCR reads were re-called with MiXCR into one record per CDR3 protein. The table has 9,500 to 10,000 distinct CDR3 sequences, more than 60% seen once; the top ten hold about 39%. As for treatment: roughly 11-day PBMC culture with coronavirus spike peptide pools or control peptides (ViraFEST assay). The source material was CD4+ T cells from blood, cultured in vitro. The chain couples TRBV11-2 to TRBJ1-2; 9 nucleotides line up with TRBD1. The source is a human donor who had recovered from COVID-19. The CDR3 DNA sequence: TGTGCCAGCAGCTTGACAGGGGGCTATGGCTACACCTTC. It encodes CASSLTGGYGYTF.